What follows are 11 T cell receptor beta chains derived from one specimen sequenced in a study of STAT3 mutations in large granular lymphocyte leukemia (dated by TCRdb to between 2018 and 2020). General study outcomes and caveats: Every T-LGLL patient showed at least one immunodominant TCRbeta clonotype, and about half showed multiple immunodominant subclonotypes.

Library preparation was by the immunoSEQ multiplex PCR assay. As stored in TCRdb, this immuneACCESS dataset retains in-frame rearrangements with V and J assigned. A fraction of the clones does not appear; measured against another copy, unresolved V genes explain less than half of the discrepancy, and the remainder lacks a known reason. Recorded for this sample are 6,500 to 9,500 clones; 60% to 85% of them occurred a single time. The ten top clones hold more than 25% of the sample. No antigen has been identified for these receptors. Input material: peripheral blood mononuclear cells. The origin of the receptors is a middle-aged woman with T-cell large granular lymphocyte leukemia. Some clones in this sample may be carry-over from other donors' samples. The age is the age at diagnosis.

This clone was seen a handful of times. CDR3 DNA sequence: TGTGCCAGCTCTCTACAACTCCCTGAAGCTTTCTTT. Amino acids: CASSLQLPEAFF. The J gene is TRBJ1-1, the V gene TRBV18, with D unresolved. Trimming left V 6 bases short and J 6 bases short, with 11 bases between. CDR3 length: 12 amino acids. CDR1 KGHSH and CDR2 LQKENI come from the germline V gene.

The V and J genes are TRBV30 and TRBJ2-1; tentatively, D is TRBD2 (6 bases). The CDR3 covers 11 residues. Germline V lookup: CDR1 GTSNPN, CDR2 SVGIG (reference sequence). Trimming left V 1 base short and J 11 bases short, with 9 bases between. The CDR3 region has the DNA TGTGCCTGGAGTGCCGCGGGACAGCAGTTCTTC. This gives the protein CAWSAAGQQFF. Full variable domain (rest looked up from reference TRBV30 and TRBJ2-1): SQTIHQWPATLVQPVGSPLSLECTVEGTSNPNLYWYRQAAGRGLQLLFYSVGIGQISSEVPQNLSASRPQDRQFILSSKKLLLSDSGFYLCAWSAAGQQFFGPGTRLTVL.

In its sample, this clone was seen once. Mismatch with germline at one junction end may stem from a read error. The rearrangement uses TRBV7-9 and TRBJ1-4; no clear D. The CDR3 totals 12 residues. CDR1 and CDR2 (germline): SEHNR, FQNEAQ (reference sequence). In DNA, the CDR3 is TGTGCCAGCAGCCCGGTGGGATACAGCGTAACCTTT. Translating gives CASSPVGYSVTF.

This rearrangement joins TRBV4-1 to TRBJ1-2; D uncertain. The germline V gene encodes CDR1 MGHRA and CDR2 YSYEKL. This CDR3 region has 13 residues. Trimming left V 3 bases short and J 2 bases short, with 7 bases between. CDR3 sequence reads: CASSHGRNYGYTF. CDR3 bases: TGCGCCAGCAGCCATGGACGGAACTATGGCTACACCTTC.

The chain recombines TRBV6-5 with TRBJ2-7; D is possibly TRBD2 (6 bases). This CDR3 is 15 amino acids long. V lost 6 bases to trimming and J lost 5 bases, with 20 bases between them. Germline V CDR1 and CDR2: MNHEY, SVGAGI. CDR3 amino acids: CASSRSSEQLHEQYF. In DNA form, the CDR3 reads TGTGCCAGCAGCCGATCTAGCGAACAGCTCCACGAGCAGTACTTC.

The CDR3 DNA follows: TGTGCCTGGTGGCGCGGCTATGGCTACACCTTC. It codes for CAWWRGYGYTF. J is TRBJ1-2 and V is TRBV30; D is unclear. CDR3 length: 11 amino acids. Trimming shortened V by 5 bases and J by 4 bases, and 8 bases separated the two germline ends. Germline CDR1 and CDR2: GTSNPN and SVGIG (reference sequence).

This clone was detected once. CDR3 in DNA: TGTGCCAGCAGCTTGGCGGGGGAGCAGTACTTC. Translating gives CASSLAGEQYF. The V gene is TRBV5-4, the J gene TRBJ2-7, with D possibly being TRBD2 (5 bases). Germline lookup yields CDR1 SGHNT and CDR2 YYREEE (reference sequence). V was cut by 0 bases and J by 7 bases, with 5 bases left in between. This CDR3 comprises 11 residues. Complete variable domain (other parts from reference TRBV5-4 and TRBJ2-7): ETGVTQSPTHLIKTRGQQVTLRCSSQSGHNTVSWYQQALGQGPQFIFQYYREEENGRGNFPPRFSGLQFPNYSSELNVNALELDDSALYLCASSLAGEQYFGPGTRLTVT.

The table lists this clone with a few counts. CDR3 DNA sequence: TGCGCCAGCAGCCAAGACGGAAAAAGCAATCAGCCCCAGCATTTT. Encoded protein: CASSQDGKSNQPQHF. The V and J genes are TRBV4-1 and TRBJ1-5; no reliable D call. The CDR3 contains 15 residues. The germline V gene encodes CDR1 MGHRA and CDR2 YSYEKL. V was clipped by 0 bases and J by 1 base, with 7 bases between them.

The rearrangement joins TRBV19 to TRBJ2-7; possibly TRBD2 for D (5 bases). V dropped 5 bases and J dropped 2 bases, with 19 bases sitting between them. Germline CDR1 reads LNHDA; CDR2 reads SQIVND (reference sequence). This CDR3 is 16 amino acids long. In nucleotides, the CDR3 is TGTGCCAGTAGTTCCAAGGCCCCCTTCGGGGCCTACGAGCAGTACTTC. Translated, it gives CASSSKAPFGAYEQYF.

The V gene is TRBV18, the J gene TRBJ1-2; D is uncertain. The V and J ends lost 1 base and 6 bases respectively, with 15 bases between them. The germline V gene has CDR1 KGHSH and CDR2 LQKENI. CDR3 length: 15 residues. CDR3 protein: CASSPQAGSLDGYTF. The CDR3 nucleotides read TGTGCCAGCTCACCACAAGCGGGGTCTTTGGATGGCTACACCTTC.

This clone was recorded once. This sequence joins TRBV18 and TRBJ1-2, with D possibly matching TRBD1 (5 bases). Germline CDR1 is KGHSH and CDR2 is LQKENI. V lost 3 bases, J lost 8 bases, and 13 bases lay in between. This CDR3 spans 13 amino acids. The CDR3 here is CASSPGTEGGYTF. The CDR3 coding sequence is TGTGCCAGCTCACCCGGGACGGAGGGGGGCTACACCTTC.